This note documents a single T cell receptor beta chain sequence. The protocol was immunoSEQ multiplex PCR, while the TCRdb copy is restricted to in-frame clones and leaves out a portion. The sample has more than 350,000 clones, over 75% seen once. This sample was taken from a study of Ad26.COV2.S vaccination and SARS-CoV-2 variants. Treatment here: around 19 received Ad26.COV2.S at low or high dose, single or two shots; 5 received placebo; per-sample allocation not given. Collection of samples fell on day 63 after the first vaccine or placebo injection. Boston supplied an adult donor aged 18-55 years. Ad26.COV2.S expressed prefusion-stabilized spike from the original Wuhan strain. The ends were cut back, 4 bases at V and 4 bases at J, with 10 bases in the middle. CDR1 is SQVTM, CDR2 ANQGSEA, per germline. The CDR3 spans 12 residues.

The sample was peripheral blood, taken in a trial of Ad26.COV2.S vaccine versus placebo. This TCR came from a person aged 18-60 years who received the Ad26.COV2.S COVID-19 vaccine or a placebo. The chain recombines TRBV29-1 with TRBJ1-1; D remains unclear. CDR3 in DNA: TGCAGCGTTGCATTTCGGGGCACTGAAGCTTTCTTT. It specifies CSVAFRGTEAFF.